What follows describes a single TCR beta chain. What it binds is not known. Each CDR3 protein gets one entry after TCRdb re-called the reads with MiXCR. The repertoire holds around 740,000 distinct CDR3 sequences, roughly 35% seen once, with around 2.8% in the top ten. The data are from a study of T cell repertoires in cytomegalovirus infection. Study information: Indications came from public TCR beta signatures; they pointed to CMV infection and to a matching HLA type. Study-level results: HLA-C-restricted CMV clonotypes gave the most frequent clonotype in two of eight donors. Public TCR beta family frequency separated CMV-and-HLA carriers, including in an independent cohort.

CDR3 length: 15 amino acids. With V trimmed by 0 bases and J by 4 bases, 1 base remained unmatched. CDR1 and CDR2 (germline): MNHNY, SVGAGI (reference sequence). Sequenced sample: PBMCs. V is TRBV6-6 and J is TRBJ2-1; TRBD1 matches 9 bases. This clonotype originated in a human donor in good health (CMV status not recorded). Some clones in this sample may be carry-over from other donors' samples. This chain's CDR3 is CASSYSGTGYNEQFF. For the CDR3, the DNA is TGTGCCAGCAGTTACTCCGGGACAGGGTACAATGAGCAGTTCTTC.